This T cell receptor beta chain was sequenced during a study of shared clonotypes between healthy human individuals. Findings of the study overall: The generation probabilities recorded for non-shared clonotypes fell below those of clonotypes shared by all four donors. The small donor group covered limited genetic and exposure diversity.

Germline V gene sequence: CDR1 LGHNA, CDR2 YNFKEQ. V was clipped by 3 bases and J by 9 bases, with 12 bases between them. CDR3 length: 12 amino acids. Comment on this clone: Its cognate antigen is unknown. This may arise from a read error, as a much more abundant clone is one base away.

Replicate PCRs for sorted subsets used about 200 ng DNA; this equaled 30,000 to 35,000 T cell genomes. Sequencing was performed with immunoSEQ multiplex PCR; in TCRdb, only in-frame clones are kept and a portion is missing. The table lists about 110,000 clones, about 70% of them singletons. The chain combines TRBV4-2 with TRBJ2-7, with a possible D match to TRBD1 (6 bases). This sequence was found in a woman in her twenties or thirties in good health. Material: memory CD8+ T cells sorted from blood. Sample subset: CD45RO+ cells pooled with CCR7-negative TemRA cells. CDR3: CASSQGTGLQYF. The CDR3 DNA reads as TGTGCCAGCAGCCAGGGAACAGGGCTGCAGTACTTC.